This T cell receptor (beta chain) derives from a study of regulatory T cells in long-lasting Graves disease. Background on the study: Over-5-year antithyroid drug use with positive TSH receptor antibodies defined persistent Graves' disease in the study.

Details on this clonotype: Its specificity is not known.

Study findings and constraints: TRBV28, TRBJ1-2 and TRBJ2-5 were segments that persistent disease favored.

CDR3 size: 15 residues. Trimming at V came to 6 bases and at J to 9 bases, leaving 14 bases not matched to a gene. Germline V gene sequence: CDR1 MNHNS, CDR2 SASEGT. Relying on iRepertoire HTBI primers and Arm-PCR of CDR3 regions, the team built TCR beta libraries. TCRdb redid the calling of the multiplex PCR reads with MiXCR, one entry per CDR3 protein. This sample has around 430,000 distinct CDR3 sequences; approximately 23% occur once, and the top ten carry 10% to 15%. Time point here: persistent/refractory GD, antithyroid drugs over 5 years with positive TRAb. Making the TCR library involved RNA that had been extracted from PBMCs.

Sequencing used peripheral blood mononuclear cells (PBMCs), obtained when the disease was refractory, from a patient treated with antithyroid drugs. This chain joins TRBV6-1 and TRBJ2-1; 7 bases are a match to TRBD2. This clonotype was obtained from a female donor with Graves disease. The CDR3 spells CASSPGGREPPEQFF. DNA of the CDR3: TGTGCCAGCAGCCCCGGCGGGCGGGAGCCCCCTGAGCAGTTCTTC.